Below, one T cell receptor beta chain is given with its context. What it binds is unknown. Here immunoSEQ multiplex PCR was the method, and the copy in TCRdb shows in-frame clones only, minus some. The table includes approximately 99,000 clones, 87% detected once. This entry belongs to a study of T cell responses to AZD1222 COVID-19 vaccine. The study, taken as a whole, reports: Nearly half of unique spike-specific TCRs reportedly avoided B.1.351 and B.1.1.7 mutated regions. Two AZD1222 doses significantly raised spike-specific TCR breadth and depth over controls. Seropositivity was recorded at baseline in only 6 or 7 AZD1222 recipients.

This CDR3 has 12 residues. V was cut by 8 bases and J by 3 bases, with 11 bases left in between. Germline V lookup: CDR1 MNHEY, CDR2 SVGAGI. The rearrangement uses TRBV6-5 and TRBJ2-7; D possibly corresponds to TRBD1 (6 bases). The receptor was isolated from an adult in good health. The input for sequencing was peripheral blood, taken on day 0 of AZD1222 vaccination. The CDR3, as DNA: TGTGCCAGCGGGACAATATTCTACGAGCAGTACTTC. Translating gives CASGTIFYEQYF.